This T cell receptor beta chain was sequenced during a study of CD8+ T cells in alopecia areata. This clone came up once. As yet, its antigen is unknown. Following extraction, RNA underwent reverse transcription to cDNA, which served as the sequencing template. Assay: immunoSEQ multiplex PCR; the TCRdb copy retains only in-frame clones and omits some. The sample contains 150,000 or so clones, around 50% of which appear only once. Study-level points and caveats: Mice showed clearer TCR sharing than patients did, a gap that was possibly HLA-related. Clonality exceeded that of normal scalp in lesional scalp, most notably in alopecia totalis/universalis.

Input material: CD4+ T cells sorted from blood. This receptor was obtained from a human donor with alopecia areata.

The CDR3 loop reads CASSLTGADQETQYF. The CDR3 DNA sequence: TGCGCCAGCAGCTTAACCGGGGCGGACCAAGAGACCCAGTACTTC. The chain has TRBV5-1 and TRBJ2-5; tentatively, D is TRBD1 or TRBD2 (5 bases each). The CDR3 totals 15 residues. Trimming shortened V by 2 bases and J by 0 bases, and 11 bases separated the two germline ends. CDR1 is SGHRS, CDR2 YFSETQ, per germline.